Each of the 20 T cell receptor beta chains below was sequenced from the same sample in a study of blood T cells in healthy people across ages. Using a J-beta primer mix together with a sample-barcoded 5' primer, a second PCR was run for about 7 to 12 cycles. A single record per CDR3 protein comes from TCRdb applying MiXCR to the 5' RACE reads. Of 750,000 to 950,000 distinct CDR3 sequences listed, 29% were seen once; the top ten hold about 10%. These data also formed part of another study, on T cells of mothers and their children.

Sequencing was performed on blood. Receptors originate from a woman aged 40 to 55 in good health.

This clonotype was recorded at least ten times. CDR3 protein: CASTLGTSQETQYF. CDR3 bases: TGCGCCAGCACCCTGGGGACTAGCCAAGAGACCCAGTACTTC. The gene calls are TRBV5-1 and TRBJ2-5; 8 bases agree with TRBD2. Germline trimming cut 6 bases from V and 1 base from J; bases unmatched to any gene: 5. The CDR3 is 14 amino acids. CDR1 and CDR2 from the germline V gene are SGHRS and YFSETQ. Combining the CDR3 with reference TRBV5-1 and TRBJ2-5 gives the whole variable domain KAGVTQTPRYLIKTRGQQVTLSCSPISGHRSVSWYQQTPGQGLQFLFEYFSETQRNKGNFPGRFSGRQFSNSRSEMNVSTLELGDSALYLCASTLGTSQETQYFGPGTRLLVL.

V gene TRBV2 combines with J gene TRBJ1-5, with TRBD1 matching over 7 bases. Germline CDR1 reads SNHLY; CDR2 reads FYNNEI. The CDR3 contains 13 residues. The V segment lost 8 bases and the J segment 3 bases; nucleotides outside the gene matches: 4. CDR3: CASQGQNNQPQHF. CDR3 coding DNA: TGTGCCAGCCAGGGACAGAACAATCAGCCCCAGCATTTT.

This clonotype was recorded many times. This chain links TRBV2 with TRBJ2-7, with D unclear. Germline loops: CDR1 SNHLY, CDR2 FYNNEI. CDR3 length equals 10 residues. The V and J ends lost 2 bases and 4 bases respectively, with 0 bases between them. CDR3 DNA: TGTGCCAGCAGTGAATACGAGCAGTACTTC. Its protein is CASSEYEQYF.

A single count supports this clonotype. It is unclear where the CDR3 begins or ends on the DNA, so no DNA is shown, and the CDR3 is as TCRdb lists it. J is TRBJ1-2 and V is TRBV2; the table's D call of TRBD1 was not tested on the DNA. From its first to its last residue, the CDR3 has 16 amino acids. Per germline, CDR1 SNHLY and CDR2 FYNNEI. CDR3 protein: CASSERFGMGAYGYIF.

This chain links TRBV2 with TRBJ1-1; D uncertain. Germline values: CDR1 SNHLY, CDR2 FYNNEI. The V and J ends lost 4 bases and 4 bases respectively, with 13 bases between them. The CDR3 runs to 14 residues. The CDR3 bases are TGTGCCAGCAGTGGACGGCCCCAAGGCACTGAAGCTTTCTTT. Its protein is CASSGRPQGTEAFF.

In DNA form, the CDR3 reads TGTGCCAGCAGTCTGGAGGGCCATTCCTACGAGCAGTACTTC. Its protein is CASSLEGHSYEQYF. The chain joins TRBV12-3 or TRBV12-4 to TRBJ2-5; D perhaps matches TRBD2 (6 bases). The J call could be wrong; TRBJ2-7 is a better fit for the DNA end. This CDR3 is 14 amino acids long.

J is TRBJ2-7 and V is TRBV27; D call uncertain. Trimming cost V 8 bases and J 3 bases, with 17 bases left between them. The V gene's germline CDR1 is MNHEY and CDR2 SMNVEV (reference sequence). The CDR3 totals 14 residues. The CDR3 DNA is TGTGCCAGCCGGGCCAAACGTGAGTTCTACGAGCAGTACTTC. It is translated as CASRAKREFYEQYF.

Comment on this clonotype: This may be a read error: a much more frequent sequence differs by one nucleotide. The chain is built from TRBV5-1 and TRBJ2-7; TRBD2 might be the D (6 bases). Germline-derived CDR1 and CDR2 are SGHRS and YFSETQ. This CDR3 contains 17 residues. V dropped 1 base and J dropped 7 bases, with 24 bases sitting between them. The CDR3 bases are TGCGCCAGCAGCTTGAGTTCTCGACTAGTGAGTTACAATGAGCAGTACTTC. As protein: CASSLSSRLVSYNEQYF. Looking up the rest from reference TRBV5-1 and TRBJ2-7 gives the full variable domain: KAGVTQTPRYLIKTRGQQVTLSCSPISGHRSVSWYQQTPGQGLQFLFEYFSETQRNKGNFPGRFSGRQFSNSRSEMNVSTLELGDSALYLCASSLSSRLVSYNEQYFGPGTRLTVT.

The genes are TRBV12-3 or TRBV12-4 and TRBJ1-2; 10 bases align to TRBD1. The CDR3 is 13 amino acids. After removal of 3 bases from V and 9 bases from J, the junction contained 4 bases not matched to a gene. CDR3 loop: CASSFGDRGSYTF. The CDR3 DNA reads TGTGCCAGCAGTTTCGGGGACAGGGGTAGCTACACCTTC.

This clonotype was counted at least ten times. The V call is TRBV6-4, the J call TRBJ2-7, with D unresolved. Germline assignment: CDR1 MRHNA and CDR2 SNTAGT. V shed 4 bases and J shed 3 bases, with 10 bases lying between them. The CDR3 spans 13 residues. CDR3 loop: CASSVELGYEQYF. In nucleotides, the CDR3 is TGTGCCAGCAGTGTAGAGTTGGGCTACGAGCAGTACTTC.

This clonotype was observed at least ten times. The J gene is TRBJ2-5, the V gene TRBV10-3; 8 nucleotides agree with TRBD2. Germline CDR1 reads ENHRY; CDR2 reads SYGVKD. CDR3 length equals 15 residues. J was trimmed by 5 bases and V by 3 bases; bases with no gene match: 8. The CDR3 DNA sequence: TGTGCCATCAGTGACCCCGGGGGGGGTCGGGAGACCCAGTACTTC. This encodes CAISDPGGGRETQYF.

V usage is TRBV27 and J usage is TRBJ2-3; 8 positions agree with TRBD2. This CDR3 region has 17 residues. V lost 3 bases to trimming and J lost 4 bases; unmatched junction nucleotides: 12. Germline values: CDR1 MNHEY, CDR2 SMNVEV (reference sequence). The CDR3 loop reads CASSLTLAGSIADTQYF. Here the CDR3 DNA reads TGTGCCAGCAGTTTGACGTTAGCGGGGAGTATAGCAGATACGCAGTATTTT.

This clonotype was seen a few times. It may be a read error: a sequence one base away is much more abundant. The chain uses TRBV4-1 and TRBJ2-1; no clear D gene. In germline, CDR1 is MGHRA, CDR2 YSYEKL. This CDR3 has 14 amino acids. V lost 0 bases, J lost 7 bases, and 10 bases lay in between. The CDR3 loop is CASSQDRSRNEQFF. CDR3 bases: TGCGCCAGCAGCCAAGACAGATCCCGAAATGAGCAGTTCTTC.

The rearrangement uses TRBV6-5 and TRBJ1-1, with D tentatively TRBD1 (5 bases). CDR1 is MNHEY and CDR2 is SVGAGI in the germline V gene. The CDR3 contains 12 residues. With 4 bases removed from V and 6 bases from J, the gap between germline ends came to 9 bases. The CDR3 coding sequence is TGTGCCAGCAGTTCCCGGGGGTCTGAAGCTTTCTTT. Residues: CASSSRGSEAFF.

This clonotype was detected only a few times. The junction does not match germline at one end; this may be a read error. The rearrangement uses TRBV12-3 or TRBV12-4 and TRBJ2-5; D uncertain. This CDR3 comprises 12 residues. CDR3 amino acids: CASSLFLQTLYF. CDR3 sequence (DNA): TGTGCCAGCAGTTTGTTCCTCCAGACCCTGTACTTC.

This clonotype came up many times. The gene calls are TRBV11-2 and TRBJ2-1; D perhaps matches TRBD2 (5 bases). Trimming removed 0 bases at V and 12 bases at J, with 12 bases between. This CDR3 comprises 13 residues. Germline lookup yields CDR1 SGHAT and CDR2 FQNNGV. The DNA of the CDR3 is TGTGCCAGCAGCTTAGATCCATTACGGGGGCAGTTCTTC. It encodes CASSLDPLRGQFF.

The chain couples TRBV28 to TRBJ1-1; D is ambiguous. V was clipped by 11 bases and J by 2 bases, with 9 bases between them. Germline V gives CDR1 MDHEN, CDR2 SYDVKM. CDR3 length: 11 residues. This CDR3 reads CAVNSNTEAFF. For the CDR3, the DNA is TGTGCCGTGAACAGCAACACTGAAGCTTTCTTT. Complete variable domain (other parts from reference TRBV28 and TRBJ1-1): DVKVTQSSRYLVKRTGEKVFLECVQDMDHENMFWYRQDPGLGLRLIYFSYDVKMKEKGDIPEGYSVSREKKERFSLILESASTNQTSMYLCAVNSNTEAFFGQGTRLTVV.

A note on this clonotype: Its ends do not fully match the called genes, so a read error is possible. The rearrangement links TRBV2 to TRBJ2-4, with 7 bases matching TRBD1. The J call may be incorrect, as the DNA end agrees better with TRBJ2-7. CDR3 size: 14 residues. The V gene's germline CDR1 is SNHLY and CDR2 FYNNEI. The CDR3 loop is CVSSERQGFNEQYF. DNA for the CDR3: TGTGTCAGCAGCGAAAGACAGGGTTTCAACGAGCAGTACTTC.

This chain connects TRBV7-2 to TRBJ2-7, with unresolved D. CDR1 is SGHTA, CDR2 FQGNSA, per germline. This CDR3 spans 13 amino acids. V was shortened by 5 bases and J by 7 bases, with 15 bases between the two germline ends. CDR3 protein: CASSPRLPREQYF. Written as DNA, the CDR3 is TGTGCCAGCAGCCCCAGGTTGCCACGAGAGCAGTACTTC.

The chain couples TRBV7-9 to TRBJ2-1; 7 bases agree with TRBD1. Trimming cost V 6 bases and J 8 bases; bases outside gene matches: 16. This CDR3 region has 16 residues. Per germline, CDR1 SEHNR and CDR2 FQNEAQ (reference sequence). The CDR3 protein is CASRSRGPSVRDEQFF. The DNA for the CDR3 is TGTGCCAGCAGGTCGAGGGGGCCCTCCGTTAGGGATGAGCAGTTCTTC.